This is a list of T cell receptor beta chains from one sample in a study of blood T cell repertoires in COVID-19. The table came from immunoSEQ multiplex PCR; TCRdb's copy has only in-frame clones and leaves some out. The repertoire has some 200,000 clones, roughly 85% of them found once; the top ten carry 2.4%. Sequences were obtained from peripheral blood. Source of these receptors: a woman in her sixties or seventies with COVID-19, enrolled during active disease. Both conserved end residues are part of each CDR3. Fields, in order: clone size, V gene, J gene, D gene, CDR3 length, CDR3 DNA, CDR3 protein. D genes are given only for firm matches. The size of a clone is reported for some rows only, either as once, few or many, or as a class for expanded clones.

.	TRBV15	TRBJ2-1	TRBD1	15	TGTGCCACCAGCAGGGACAGGGGGCGAGGTAATGAGCAGTTCTTC	CATSRDRGRGNEQFF
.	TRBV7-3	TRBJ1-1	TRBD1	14	TGTGCCAGCAGCTTTTCCGACAGGGAGCCTGAAGCTTTCTTT	CASSFSDREPEAFF
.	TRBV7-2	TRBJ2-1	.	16	TGTGCCAGCAGCTCCCGGGGAGGCCCGAGTGGCAATGAGCAGTTCTTC	CASSSRGGPSGNEQFF
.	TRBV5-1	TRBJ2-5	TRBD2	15	TGCGCCAGCAGTATCGGACTAGCGGGAGTAGAGACCCAGTACTTC	CASSIGLAGVETQYF
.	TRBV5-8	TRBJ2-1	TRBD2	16	TGTGCCAGCAGCTTGGCCGGACTAGCGGGGTACAATGAGCAGTTCTTC	CASSLAGLAGYNEQFF
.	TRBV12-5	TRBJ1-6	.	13	TGTGCTAGTGGTTTAGAGGGTAATTCACCCCTCCACTTT	CASGLEGNSPLHF
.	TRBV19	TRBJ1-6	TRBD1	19	TGTGCCAGTGCTATGACCCGGGACAGGGGACTAAGGGGTAATTCACCCCTCCACTTT	CASAMTRDRGLRGNSPLHF
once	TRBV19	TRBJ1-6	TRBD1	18	TGTGCCAGTAGTGGACCCCAGGGGGGAGGATCCTATAATTCACCCCTCCACTTT	CASSGPQGGGSYNSPLHF
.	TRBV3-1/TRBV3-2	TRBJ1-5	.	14	TGTGCCAGCAGCCAGTGGGGGGAGGATCAGCCCCAGCATTTT	CASSQWGEDQPQHF
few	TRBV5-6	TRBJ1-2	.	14	TGTGCCAGCAGCTTGGGTCGCAGGGACTATGGCTACACCTTC	CASSLGRRDYGYTF